The T cell receptor (beta chain) under discussion was sequenced for a study of cytomegalovirus exposure and HLA in healthy donors. V lost 1 base and J lost 2; bases outside the gene matches: 5. Germline CDR1 and CDR2: LGHNA and YNFKEQ. The CDR3 has 18 residues. Vbeta (60) and Jbeta (13) primers were used in the PCR. Libraries were prepared by immunoSEQ multiplex PCR; TCRdb keeps only in-frame clonotypes and omits some of them. The data contain some 150,000 clones, roughly 79% of them singletons. In regard to this clone: Its antigen is not known.

Study-level points and caveats: Most of the CMV-associated TCR beta chains (in a later analysis) appeared to be HLA-restricted.

The chain links TRBV4-2 to TRBJ2-6; TRBD2 matches at 10 bases. This sequence originates from a male donor in good health and CMV-seronegative. The source material was PBMCs. Written as DNA, the CDR3 is TGTGCCAGCAGCCAAGCCCTAGCGGGAGACACTGGGGCCAACGTCCTGACTTTC. Translation gives CASSQALAGDTGANVLTF.